The clone carrying this T cell receptor (beta chain) was counted a single time. Its antigen is still unknown. V shed 0 bases and J 5 bases; nucleotides not matched to a gene: 6. The CDR3 is 15 amino acids. Per the germline V gene, CDR1 is SGDLS and CDR2 is YYNGEE. In the PCR, 60 Vbeta and 13 Jbeta primers were used. The assay was immunoSEQ multiplex PCR, and TCRdb's table has in-frame clones only and misses some. The data contain about 160,000 clones, around 76% of them seen just once; the ten biggest clones take up over 1.1%. The source of the sample is a study of cytomegalovirus exposure and HLA in healthy donors. Whole-study results and caveats: Being productive about 90% or about 30% of the time was typical of most TCR beta V segments in an earlier analysis. Analysis performed later showed TCR beta chains linked to HLA being more clonally expanded than equally common others. According to reports, the classifier identified cytomegalovirus status with high specificity and sensitivity. In a later analysis, roughly 17,000 TCR beta sequences were associated with HLA alleles at 0.05 false discovery rate.

This chain joins TRBV9 and TRBJ2-7; the match to TRBD1 covers 9 bases. Sequenced material: PBMCs. The source of this sequence is a man between 60 and 70 years old in good health and CMV-seronegative. In DNA, the CDR3 is TGTGCCAGCAGCGTAGAGGGACAGGGCATAAACGAGCAGTACTTC. This translates into CASSVEGQGINEQYF.